This entry describes one T cell receptor beta chain. Clones were read by immunoSEQ multiplex PCR, and TCRdb kept only the in-frame ones, dropping some. Among approximately 40,000 clones listed, about 83% were seen once. The sample belongs to a study of control samples from healthy donors and cancer patients. Sequencing input: PBMCs. The receptor comes from a woman aged 55-70 years with lung cancer.

For the CDR3, the DNA is TGTGCCAGCAGCTTACGGACCCCACTGGGACAAAGGGTATCCTCGGGAGATACGCAGTATTTT. Its protein product is CASSLRTPLGQRVSSGDTQYF. This chain uses TRBV7-3 with TRBJ2-3; TRBD1 is a possible D gene (6 bases). Deletions cut 2 bases from V and 5 bases from J, with 32 bases between. The CDR3 is made up of 21 amino acids. Germline V gene data show CDR1 as SGHTA and CDR2 as FQGTGA. Together with reference TRBV7-3 and TRBJ2-3, the CDR3 gives the full variable domain: GAGVSQTPSNKVTEKGKYVELRCDPISGHTALYWYRQSLGQGPEFLIYFQGTGAADDSGLPNDRFFAVRPEGSVSTLKIQRTERGDSAVYLCASSLRTPLGQRVSSGDTQYFGPGTRLTVL.